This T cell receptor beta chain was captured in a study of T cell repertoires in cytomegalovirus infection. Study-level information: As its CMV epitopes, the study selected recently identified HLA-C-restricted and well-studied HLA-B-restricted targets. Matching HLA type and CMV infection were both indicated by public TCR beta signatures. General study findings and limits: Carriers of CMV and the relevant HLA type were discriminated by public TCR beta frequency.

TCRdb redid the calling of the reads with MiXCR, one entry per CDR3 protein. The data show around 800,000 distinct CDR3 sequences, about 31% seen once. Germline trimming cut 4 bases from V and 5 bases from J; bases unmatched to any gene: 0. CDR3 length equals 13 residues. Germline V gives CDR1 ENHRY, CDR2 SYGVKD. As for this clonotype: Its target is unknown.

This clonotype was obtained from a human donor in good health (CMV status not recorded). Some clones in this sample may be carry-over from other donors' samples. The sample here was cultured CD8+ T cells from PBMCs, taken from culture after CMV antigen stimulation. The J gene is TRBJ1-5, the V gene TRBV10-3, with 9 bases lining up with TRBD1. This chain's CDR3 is CAISGTGDQPQHF. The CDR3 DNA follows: TGTGCCATCAGTGGGACAGGGGATCAGCCCCAGCATTTT.